Reported below is one T cell receptor (beta chain). These data belong to a study of control samples from healthy donors and cancer patients. Repertoires were generated with immunoSEQ multiplex PCR, while TCRdb's copy carries only in-frame clones and drops some. Among fewer than 200,000 clones listed, around 95% were seen once. Sequenced input: blood. The clonotype originates from a woman in her sixties or seventies in good health.

CDR3 sequence: CASSYNEWGFMNTEAFF. Written as DNA, the CDR3 is TGTGCCAGCAGTTATAACGAATGGGGTTTCATGAACACTGAAGCTTTCTTT. The chain links TRBV6-2 or TRBV6-3 to TRBJ1-1; D not certain. V lost 3 bases to trimming and J lost 0 bases, with 17 bases between them. Germline loops: CDR1 MNHEY, CDR2 SVGEGT. The CDR3 contains 17 residues.